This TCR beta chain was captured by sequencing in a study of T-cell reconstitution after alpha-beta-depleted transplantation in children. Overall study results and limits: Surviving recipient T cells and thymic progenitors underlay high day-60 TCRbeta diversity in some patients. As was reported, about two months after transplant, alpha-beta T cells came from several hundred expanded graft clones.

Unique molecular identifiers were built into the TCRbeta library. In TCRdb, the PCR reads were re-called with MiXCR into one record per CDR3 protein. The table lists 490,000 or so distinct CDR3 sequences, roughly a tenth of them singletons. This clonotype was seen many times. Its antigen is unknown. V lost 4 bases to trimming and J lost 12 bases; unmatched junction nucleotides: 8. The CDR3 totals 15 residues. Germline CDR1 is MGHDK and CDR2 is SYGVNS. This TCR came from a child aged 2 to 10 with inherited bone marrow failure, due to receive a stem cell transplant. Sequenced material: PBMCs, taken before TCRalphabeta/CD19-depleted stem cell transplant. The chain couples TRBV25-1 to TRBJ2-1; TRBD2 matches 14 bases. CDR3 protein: CASSGTSGRSIGQFF. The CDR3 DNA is TGTGCCAGCAGTGGGACTAGCGGGAGGAGCATTGGGCAGTTCTTC.